One T cell receptor (beta chain) is described in this entry. The sample belongs to a study of CD8 T cells in Susac syndrome. An input of roughly 0.5 to 1 ug of RNA was subjected to reverse transcription using random hexamers. TCRdb fed the immunoSEQ multiplex PCR reads into MiXCR, producing one record per CDR3 protein. The sample yields roughly 250,000 distinct CDR3 sequences, 90% to 96% seen once. The CDR3 is made up of 16 amino acids. Germline-derived CDR1 and CDR2 are SGHNT and YENEEA. The J segment lost 4 bases and the V segment lost 5 bases, leaving 9 bases of the junction unmatched. J is TRBJ2-2 and V is TRBV11-3, with TRBD2 matching 8 bases. Sequenced input: CD4+ T cells from PBMCs. The sequence derives from a human donor with Susac syndrome. CDR3 nucleotides: TGTGCCAGCAGCACCCGGCGGGGGGCGCGCACCGGGGAGCTGTTTTTT. Protein: CASSTRRGARTGELFF.